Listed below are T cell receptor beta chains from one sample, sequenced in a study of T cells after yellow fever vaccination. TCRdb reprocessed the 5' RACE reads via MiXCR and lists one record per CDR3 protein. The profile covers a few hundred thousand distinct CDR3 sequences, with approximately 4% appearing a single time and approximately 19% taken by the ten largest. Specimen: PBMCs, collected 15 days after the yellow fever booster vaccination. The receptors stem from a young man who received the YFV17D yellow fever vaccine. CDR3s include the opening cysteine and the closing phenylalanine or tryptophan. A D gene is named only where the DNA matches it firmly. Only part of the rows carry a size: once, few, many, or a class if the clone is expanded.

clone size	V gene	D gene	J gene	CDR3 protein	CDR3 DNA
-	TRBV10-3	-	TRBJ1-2	CAISESQGYGYTF	TGTGCCATCAGTGAGTCACAGGGTTATGGCTACACCTTC
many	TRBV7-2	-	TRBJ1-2	CASIYPTASPTGYTF	TGTGCCAGCATCTACCCCACAGCCTCACCTACTGGCTACACCTTC
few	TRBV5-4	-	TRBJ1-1	CASRGRANTEAFF	TGTGCCAGCAGAGGACGGGCGAACACTGAAGCTTTCTTT
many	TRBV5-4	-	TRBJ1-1	CASSYRTEAFF	TGTGCCAGCAGCTACAGGACTGAAGCTTTCTTT
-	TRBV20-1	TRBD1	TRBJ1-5	CSALKRGTGVNQPQHF	TGCAGTGCTCTTAAGCGGGGGACAGGGGTCAATCAGCCCCAGCATTTT
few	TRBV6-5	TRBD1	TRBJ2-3	CASSRLTTGGLDTQYF	TGTGCCAGCAGTCGACTGACGACAGGGGGCCTTGATACGCAGTATTTT
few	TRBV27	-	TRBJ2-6	CATRQQSTGANVLTF	TGTGCCACCCGCCAACAGTCTACCGGGGCCAACGTCCTGACTTTC
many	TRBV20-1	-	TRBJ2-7	CSATAGPPGYEQYF	TGCAGTGCAACCGCGGGGCCCCCGGGATACGAGCAGTACTTC
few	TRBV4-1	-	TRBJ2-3	CASSQDLQGLSGNTDTQYF	TGCGCCAGCAGCCAAGACCTACAGGGTTTAAGCGGGAACACAGATACGCAGTATTTT
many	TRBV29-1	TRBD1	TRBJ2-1	CSVEGTENNEQFF	TGCAGCGTTGAGGGGACAGAGAACAATGAGCAGTTCTTC
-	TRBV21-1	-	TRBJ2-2	CASSRVDGTSLANTGELFF	TGTGCCAGCAGCAGGGTCGACGGGACTAGCCTCGCGAACACCGGGGAGCTGTTTTTT
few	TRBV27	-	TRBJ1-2	CASSSMGGPNYGYTF	TGTGCCAGCAGTTCCATGGGGGGACCTAACTATGGCTACACCTTC